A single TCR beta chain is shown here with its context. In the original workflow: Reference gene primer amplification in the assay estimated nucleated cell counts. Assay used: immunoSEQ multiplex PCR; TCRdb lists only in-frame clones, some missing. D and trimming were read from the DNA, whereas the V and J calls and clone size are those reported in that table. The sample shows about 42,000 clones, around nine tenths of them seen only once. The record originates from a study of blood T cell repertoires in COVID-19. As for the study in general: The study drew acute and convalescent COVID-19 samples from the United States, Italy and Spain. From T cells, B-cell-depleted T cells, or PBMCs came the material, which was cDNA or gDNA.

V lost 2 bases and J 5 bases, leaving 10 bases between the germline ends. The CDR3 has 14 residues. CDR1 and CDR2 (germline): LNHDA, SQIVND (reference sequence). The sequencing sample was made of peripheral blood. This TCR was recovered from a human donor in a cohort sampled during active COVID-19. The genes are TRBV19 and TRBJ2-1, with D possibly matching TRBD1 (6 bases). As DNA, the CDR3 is TGTGCCAGTAGTATAACCGGGGACAACAATGAGCAGTTCTTC. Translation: CASSITGDNNEQFF.